This entry lists 13 T cell receptor beta chains sequenced from one sample in a study of T cells in localized non-small cell lung cancer. This table comes from immunoSEQ multiplex PCR, and its TCRdb copy is limited to in-frame clones, with some not included. The data contain roughly 1,100 clones, about a quarter of them singletons. The sample was normal lung tissue next to the tumor, taken before any cancer treatment. These receptors were collected from a female donor over 55 with stage III lung adenocarcinoma.

This clone has a handful of counts. V is TRBV6-8 and J is TRBJ1-1; D is undetermined. The CDR3 consists of 14 residues. V was cut by 7 bases and J by 1 base, with 13 bases left in between. The germline V gene encodes CDR1 MNHGY and CDR2 SAAAGT. The CDR3 sequence is CASTIRHPNTEAFF. The CDR3, as DNA: TGTGCCAGCACCATCCGGCACCCGAACACTGAAGCTTTCTTT.

The chain's CDR3 is CSVGHSTGELFF. The CDR3 DNA reads as TGCAGCGTCGGGCACAGCACCGGGGAGCTGTTTTTT. The J gene is TRBJ2-2, the V gene TRBV29-1; D not certain. The CDR3 is 12 amino acids. Trimming left V 6 bases short and J 4 bases short, with 9 bases between. Germline loops: CDR1 SQVTM, CDR2 ANQGSEA.

This clone has just a few counts. The V call is TRBV9, the J call TRBJ2-2; TRBD2 matches at 13 bases. Trimming removed 8 bases from V and 6 bases from J; junction bases left unmatched: 4. Germline V gives CDR1 SGDLS, CDR2 YYNGEE. The CDR3 is 14 amino acids. The CDR3 sequence: CASTSGRAAGELFF. The CDR3 region has the DNA TGTGCCAGTACTAGCGGGAGGGCCGCCGGGGAGCTGTTTTTT.

This clone has just a few counts. This chain connects TRBV6-8 to TRBJ1-1; a possible D gene is TRBD1 (5 bases). The CDR3 sequence is 13 residues long. Germline CDR1 MNHGY, CDR2 SAAAGT. The V end lost 8 bases, the J end lost 11 bases, and 21 bases lay between the germline ends. The CDR3 sequence is CASLTREVGSAFF. DNA of the CDR3: TGTGCCAGCCTAACCAGGGAGGTCGGCTCGGCTTTCTTT.

The rearrangement joins TRBV19 to TRBJ2-7; 13 bases line up with TRBD2. V lost 4 bases, J lost 5 bases, and 8 bases stayed unmatched. Germline CDR1 LNHDA, CDR2 SQIVND (reference sequence). The CDR3 has 16 residues. CDR3 bases: TGTGCCAGTAGTAAATGGGGACTAGCGGGAAAGGACGAGCAGTACTTC. Translating it yields CASSKWGLAGKDEQYF.

The sample holds a few counts of this clone. The rearrangement joins TRBV11-3 to TRBJ1-3; 7 bases are a match to TRBD1. V trimming: 3 bases; J trimming: 2 bases; junction bases outside the gene matches: 4. The CDR3 spans 15 residues. Per germline, CDR1 SGHNT and CDR2 YENEEA. The CDR3 sequence is CASSLGQGAGNTIYF. The DNA of the CDR3 is TGTGCCAGCAGCTTGGGTCAGGGGGCTGGAAACACCATATATTTT.

This clone was counted a few times. The J gene is TRBJ2-3, the V gene TRBV9; 10 bases line up with TRBD2. V was pared by 4 bases and J by 5 bases, with 19 bases of the junction left unmatched. The CDR3 loop spans 19 amino acids. The germline CDR1 and CDR2 sequences are SGDLS and YYNGEE. This CDR3 is CASSWGLASRESSRDTQYF. In DNA form, the CDR3 reads TGTGCCAGCAGCTGGGGACTAGCGAGCCGAGAGTCTTCCAGAGATACGCAGTATTTT.

The chain joins TRBV19 to TRBJ2-2; perhaps TRBD2 as D (6 bases). Germline V lookup: CDR1 LNHDA, CDR2 SQIVND (reference sequence). The CDR3 consists of 15 residues. V dropped 10 bases and J dropped 5 bases, with 20 bases sitting between them. The CDR3 reads CATPSGTGVTGELFF. CDR3 sequence (DNA): TGTGCCACCCCGTCGGGGACGGGAGTGACCGGGGAGCTGTTTTTT. Full variable domain (outside the CDR3, taken from reference TRBV19 and TRBJ2-2): DGGITQSPKYLFRKEGQNVTLSCEQNLNHDAMYWYRQDPGQGLRLIYYSQIVNDFQKGDIAEGYSVSREKKESFPLTVTSAQKNPTAFYLCATPSGTGVTGELFFGEGSRLTVL.

V usage is TRBV19 and J usage is TRBJ1-2; 7 bases fit TRBD1. Trimming at V came to 3 bases and at J to 6 bases, leaving 7 bases not matched to a gene. The CDR3 extends over 14 amino acids. Germline loops: CDR1 LNHDA, CDR2 SQIVND (reference sequence). As DNA, the CDR3 is TGTGCCAGTAGTATTACCTCACAGGGGAATGGCTACACCTTC. Translated: CASSITSQGNGYTF.

V is TRBV6-8 and J is TRBJ1-1; possible D gene TRBD1, 6 bases. This CDR3 region has 12 residues. Germline CDR1 reads MNHGY; CDR2 reads SAAAGT. Trimming removed 8 bases at V and 10 bases at J, with 17 bases between. The DNA for the CDR3 is TGTGCCAGCTATACCATGGGGGGGCCAGCTTTCTTT. Its translation: CASYTMGGPAFF.

The chain employs TRBV11-3 and TRBJ2-1; 12 bases fit TRBD2. Germline loops: CDR1 SGHNT, CDR2 YENEEA. V dropped 3 bases and J dropped 5; count of bases not matched to a gene: 5. The CDR3 covers 16 residues. The chain's CDR3 is CASSFTLAGGHNEQFF. As DNA, the CDR3 is TGTGCCAGCAGCTTTACACTAGCGGGAGGTCACAATGAGCAGTTCTTC.

There are a few counts of this clone. V gene TRBV11-3 combines with J gene TRBJ2-1, with TRBD2 matching over 13 bases. CDR1 is SGHNT and CDR2 is YENEEA in the germline V gene. J was trimmed by 12 bases and V by 6 bases; bases with no gene match: 8. The CDR3 is 14 amino acids. The CDR3 region is CASRPRTSGSWQFF. In DNA form, the CDR3 reads TGTGCCAGCAGACCAAGGACTAGCGGGAGTTGGCAGTTCTTC.

By share of the sample, this clone is hyperexpanded. The J gene is TRBJ1-2, the V gene TRBV15, with TRBD1 identical over 7 bases. In germline, CDR1 is LNHNV, CDR2 YYDKDF (reference sequence). This CDR3 comprises 15 residues. V shed 1 base and J 8 bases; nucleotides not matched to a gene: 10. This CDR3 reads CATSRASDRVRGYTF. CDR3 coding DNA: TGTGCCACCAGCAGAGCTTCCGACAGGGTCAGAGGCTACACCTTC.